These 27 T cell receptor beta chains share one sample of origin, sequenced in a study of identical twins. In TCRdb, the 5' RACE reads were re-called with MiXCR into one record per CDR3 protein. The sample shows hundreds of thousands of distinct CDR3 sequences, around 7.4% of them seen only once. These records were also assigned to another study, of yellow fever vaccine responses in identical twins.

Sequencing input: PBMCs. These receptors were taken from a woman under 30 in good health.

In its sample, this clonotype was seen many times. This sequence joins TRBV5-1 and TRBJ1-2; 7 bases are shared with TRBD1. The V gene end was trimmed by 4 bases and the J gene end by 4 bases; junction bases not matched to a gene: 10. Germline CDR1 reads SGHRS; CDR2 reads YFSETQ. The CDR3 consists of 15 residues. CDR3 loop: CASSQTGLFPYGYTF. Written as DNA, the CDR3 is TGCGCCAGCAGCCAGACAGGGCTATTTCCCTATGGCTACACCTTC.

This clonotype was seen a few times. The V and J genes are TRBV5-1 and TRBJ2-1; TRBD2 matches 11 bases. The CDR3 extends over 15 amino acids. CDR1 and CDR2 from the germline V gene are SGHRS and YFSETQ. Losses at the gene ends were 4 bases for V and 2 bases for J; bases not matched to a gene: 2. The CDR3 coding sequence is TGCGCCAGCAGCGCTAGCGGGGGGACCTACAATGAGCAGTTCTTC. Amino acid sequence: CASSASGGTYNEQFF.

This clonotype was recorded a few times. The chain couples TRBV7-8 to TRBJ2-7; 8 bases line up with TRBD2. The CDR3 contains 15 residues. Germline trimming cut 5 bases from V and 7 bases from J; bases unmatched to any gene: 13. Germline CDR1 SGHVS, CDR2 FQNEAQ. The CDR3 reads CASSETLATSEEQYF. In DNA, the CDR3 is TGTGCCAGCAGCGAAACCCTTGCGACTAGCGAAGAGCAGTACTTC.

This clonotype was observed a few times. CDR3 protein: CASSPSDRLSGNTIYF. CDR3 coding DNA: TGTGCCAGCAGTCCCTCGGACAGGCTCTCTGGAAACACCATATATTTT. The genes are TRBV6-5 and TRBJ1-3; 7 bases are shared with TRBD1. J was trimmed by 0 bases and V by 5 bases; bases with no gene match: 7. Germline V gene data show CDR1 as MNHEY and CDR2 as SVGAGI. The CDR3 extends over 16 amino acids.

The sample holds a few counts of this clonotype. The CDR3 loop reads CASSQESRGDEQFF. DNA for the CDR3: TGTGCCAGCAGCCAAGAATCTAGGGGCGATGAGCAGTTCTTC. V and J are TRBV4-2 and TRBJ2-1, with D maybe TRBD1 (5 bases). CDR3 size: 14 residues. CDR1 is LGHNA and CDR2 is YNFKEQ in the germline V gene. V gave up 0 bases and J gave up 8 bases, with 11 bases separating them.

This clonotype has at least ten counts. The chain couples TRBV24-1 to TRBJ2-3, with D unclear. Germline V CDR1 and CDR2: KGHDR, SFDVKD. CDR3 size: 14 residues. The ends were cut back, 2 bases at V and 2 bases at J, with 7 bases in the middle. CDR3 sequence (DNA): TGTGCCACCAGTGATTGGCAGGTCACAGATACGCAGTATTTT. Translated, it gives CATSDWQVTDTQYF.

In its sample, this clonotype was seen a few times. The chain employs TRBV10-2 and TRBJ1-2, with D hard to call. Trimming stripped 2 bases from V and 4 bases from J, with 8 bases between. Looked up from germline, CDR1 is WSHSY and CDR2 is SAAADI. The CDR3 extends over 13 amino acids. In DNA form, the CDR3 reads TGCGCCAGCAGTGAGGTCACGGCCTATGGCTACACCTTC. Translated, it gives CASSEVTAYGYTF.

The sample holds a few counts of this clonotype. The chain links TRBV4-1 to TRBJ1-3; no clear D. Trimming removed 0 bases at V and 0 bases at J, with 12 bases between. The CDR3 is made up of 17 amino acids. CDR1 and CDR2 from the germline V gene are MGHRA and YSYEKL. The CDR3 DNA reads TGCGCCAGCAGCCAAGAGTTCCCGGGAATCTCTGGAAACACCATATATTTT. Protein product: CASSQEFPGISGNTIYF.

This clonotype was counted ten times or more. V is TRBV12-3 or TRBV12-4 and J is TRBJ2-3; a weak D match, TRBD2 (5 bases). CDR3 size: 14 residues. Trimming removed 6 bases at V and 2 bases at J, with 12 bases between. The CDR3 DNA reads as TGTGCCAGCAGAGACCTAGCTTACACAGATACGCAGTATTTT. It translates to CASRDLAYTDTQYF.

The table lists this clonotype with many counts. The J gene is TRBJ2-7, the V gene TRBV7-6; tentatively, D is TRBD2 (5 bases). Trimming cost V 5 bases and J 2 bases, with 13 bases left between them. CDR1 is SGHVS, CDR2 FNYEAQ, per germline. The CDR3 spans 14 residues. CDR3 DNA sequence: TGTGCCAGCAGCCAGTTCGACGGGACCTACGAGCAGTACTTC. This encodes CASSQFDGTYEQYF.

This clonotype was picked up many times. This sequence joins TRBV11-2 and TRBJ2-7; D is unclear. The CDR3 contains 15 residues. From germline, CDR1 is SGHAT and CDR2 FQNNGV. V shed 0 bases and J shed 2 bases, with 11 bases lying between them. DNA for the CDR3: TGTGCCAGCAGCTTAGAGGTTGGTTTTCCCTACGAGCAGTACGTC. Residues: CASSLEVGFPYEQYV.

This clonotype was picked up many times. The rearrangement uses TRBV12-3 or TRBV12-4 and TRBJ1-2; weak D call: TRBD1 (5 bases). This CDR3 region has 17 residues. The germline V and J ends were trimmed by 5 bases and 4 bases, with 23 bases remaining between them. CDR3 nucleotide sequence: TGTGCCAGCAGTCCACCCGGAGTACCAGGGATGGGCTATGGCTACACCTTC. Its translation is CASSPPGVPGMGYGYTF.

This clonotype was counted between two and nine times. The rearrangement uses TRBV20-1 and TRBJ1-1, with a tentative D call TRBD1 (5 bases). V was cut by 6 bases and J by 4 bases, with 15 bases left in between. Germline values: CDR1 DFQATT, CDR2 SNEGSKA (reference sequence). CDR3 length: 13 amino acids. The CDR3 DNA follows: TGCAGTGCCCTATGGTGGGGGGGCACTGAAGCTTTCTTT. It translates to CSALWWGGTEAFF.

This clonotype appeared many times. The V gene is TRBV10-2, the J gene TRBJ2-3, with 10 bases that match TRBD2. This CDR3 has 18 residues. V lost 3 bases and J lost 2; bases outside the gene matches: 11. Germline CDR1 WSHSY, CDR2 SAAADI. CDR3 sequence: CASSDSGRGASATDTQYF. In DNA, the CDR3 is TGCGCCAGCAGTGACAGCGGGAGGGGAGCTTCGGCCACAGATACGCAGTATTTT.

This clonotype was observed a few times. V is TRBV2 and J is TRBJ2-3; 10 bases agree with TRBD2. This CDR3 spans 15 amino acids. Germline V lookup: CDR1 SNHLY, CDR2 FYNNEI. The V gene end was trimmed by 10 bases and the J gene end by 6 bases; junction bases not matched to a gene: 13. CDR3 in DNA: TGTGCCACCCCCTTAAAAGCGGGGGGGCGGGATACGCAGTATTTT. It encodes CATPLKAGGRDTQYF.

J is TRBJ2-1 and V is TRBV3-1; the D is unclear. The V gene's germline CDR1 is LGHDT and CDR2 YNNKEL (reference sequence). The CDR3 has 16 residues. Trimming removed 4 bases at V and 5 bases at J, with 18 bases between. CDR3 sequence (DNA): TGTGCCAGCAGCCGACCCATGCCACCTGCCAACAATGAGCAGTTCTTC. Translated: CASSRPMPPANNEQFF.

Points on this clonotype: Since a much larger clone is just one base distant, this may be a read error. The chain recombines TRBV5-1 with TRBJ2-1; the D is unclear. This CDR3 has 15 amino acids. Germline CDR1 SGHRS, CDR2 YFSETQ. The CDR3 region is CASSLNSLSYNEQSF. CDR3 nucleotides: TGCGCCAGCAGTTTAAACTCGCTATCCTACAATGAGCAGTCCTTC.

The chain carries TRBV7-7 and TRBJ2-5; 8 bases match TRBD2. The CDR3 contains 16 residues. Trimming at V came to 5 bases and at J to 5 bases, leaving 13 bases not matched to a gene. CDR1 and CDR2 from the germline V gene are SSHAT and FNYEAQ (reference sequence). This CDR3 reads CASSPRLAGTGETQYF. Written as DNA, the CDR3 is TGTGCCAGCAGCCCCCGTTTAGCGGGGACGGGGGAGACCCAGTACTTC.

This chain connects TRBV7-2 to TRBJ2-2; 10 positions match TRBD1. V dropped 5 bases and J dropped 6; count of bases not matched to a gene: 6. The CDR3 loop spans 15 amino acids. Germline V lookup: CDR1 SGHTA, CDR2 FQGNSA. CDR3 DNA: TGTGCCAGCAGCCCCCGGGACAGGGGCTCCGGGGAGCTGTTTTTT. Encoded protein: CASSPRDRGSGELFF. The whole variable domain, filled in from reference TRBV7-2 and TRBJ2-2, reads GAGVSQSPSNKVTEKGKDVELRCDPISGHTALYWYRQSLGQGLEFLIYFQGNSAPDKSGLPSDRFSAERTGGSVSTLTIQRTQQEDSAVYLCASSPRDRGSGELFFGEGSRLTVL.

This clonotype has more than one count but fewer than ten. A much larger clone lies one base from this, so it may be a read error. The CDR3 sequence is CASSLGEEQFF. For the CDR3, the DNA is TGCGCCAGCAGCTTGGGGGAGGAGCAGTTCTTC. The rearrangement uses TRBV5-1 and TRBJ2-1, with a tentative D call TRBD2 (5 bases). V was pared by 0 bases and J by 10 bases, with 5 bases between. The CDR3 runs to 11 residues. Germline V gene sequence: CDR1 SGHRS, CDR2 YFSETQ.

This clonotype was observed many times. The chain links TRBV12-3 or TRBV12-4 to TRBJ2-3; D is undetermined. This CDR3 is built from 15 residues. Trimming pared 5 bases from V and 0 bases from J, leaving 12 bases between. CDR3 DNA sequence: TGTGCCAGCAGTCCCCGTTCTACGAGCACAGATACGCAGTATTTT. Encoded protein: CASSPRSTSTDTQYF.

DNA of the CDR3: TGTGCCACCAGTGATTTGCGGACAGGGAATCAAGAGACCCAGTACTTC. This codes for CATSDLRTGNQETQYF. The chain carries TRBV24-1 and TRBJ2-5, with 8 bases aligning to TRBD1. The length of the CDR3 is 16 residues. Trimming took 0 bases from V and 2 from J; bases not matched to a gene: 4. Germline CDR1 reads KGHDR; CDR2 reads SFDVKD.

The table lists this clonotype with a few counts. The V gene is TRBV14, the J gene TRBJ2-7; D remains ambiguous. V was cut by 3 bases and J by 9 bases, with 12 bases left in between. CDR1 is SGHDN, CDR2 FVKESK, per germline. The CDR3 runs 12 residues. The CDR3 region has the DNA TGTGCCAGCAGCCAGGACCTCCGGAGGCAGTACTTC. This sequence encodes CASSQDLRRQYF.

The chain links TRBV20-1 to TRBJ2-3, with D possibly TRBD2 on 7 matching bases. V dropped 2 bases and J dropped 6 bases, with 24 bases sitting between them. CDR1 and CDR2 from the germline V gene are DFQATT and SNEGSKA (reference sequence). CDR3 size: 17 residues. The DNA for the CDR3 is TGCAGTGCTAGACCCTTTTTTGACGGGGGGCCCAGGGATACGCAGTATTTT. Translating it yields CSARPFFDGGPRDTQYF.

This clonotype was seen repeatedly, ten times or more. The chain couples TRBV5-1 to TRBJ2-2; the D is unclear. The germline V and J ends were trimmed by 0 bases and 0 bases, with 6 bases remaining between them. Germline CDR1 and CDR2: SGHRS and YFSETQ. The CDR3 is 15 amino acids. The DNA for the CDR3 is TGCGCCAGCAGCTTGGCCGTCACGAACACCGGGGAGCTGTTTTTT. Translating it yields CASSLAVTNTGELFF.

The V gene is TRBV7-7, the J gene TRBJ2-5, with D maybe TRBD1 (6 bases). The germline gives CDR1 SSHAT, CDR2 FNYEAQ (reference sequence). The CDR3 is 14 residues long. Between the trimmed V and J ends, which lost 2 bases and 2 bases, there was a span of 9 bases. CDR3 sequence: CASSLKGVQETQYF. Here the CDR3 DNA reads TGTGCCAGCAGCTTAAAGGGGGTACAAGAGACCCAGTACTTC.

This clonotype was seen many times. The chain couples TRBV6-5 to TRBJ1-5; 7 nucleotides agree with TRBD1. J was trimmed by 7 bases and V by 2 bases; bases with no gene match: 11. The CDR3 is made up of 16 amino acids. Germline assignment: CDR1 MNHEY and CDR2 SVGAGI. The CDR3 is CASSYETTGAKQPQHF. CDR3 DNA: TGTGCCAGCAGTTACGAAACCACAGGGGCTAAGCAGCCCCAGCATTTT.